A selection of T cell receptor beta chains follows, all from one sample in a study of regulatory T cells in long-lasting Graves disease. TCRdb ran MiXCR on the multiplex PCR reads and lists one entry per CDR3 protein. The sample lists over 350,000 distinct CDR3 sequences; less than 15% were seen once. This same sample was also part of a study on T cells in Graves' hyperthyroidism and ophthalmopathy.

The sequenced sample was peripheral blood mononuclear cells (PBMCs), obtained at new diagnosis, from a patient treated with antithyroid drugs. These receptors all stem from a woman aged 45-65 years with Graves disease. The CDR3 runs from the conserved cysteine through the conserved F or W. The order of the fields is clone size, V gene, CDR3 protein. Not every row has a clone size; where given, it reads once, few, many or a size class.

NA TRBV7-3 CASSQDRGSQGTQYF
NA TRBV6-4 CASRTSNTATGELFF
NA TRBV7-9 CASSLMAQGGEKLFF
many TRBV6-2/TRBV6-3 CASSYSMGQGVNTEAFF
many TRBV2 CASRPGPSGEQYF
many TRBV7-3 CASSLLGTSGSEQFF
few TRBV7-9 CASSLATGKNEQFF
many TRBV27 CASSLLAGNQETQYF
NA TRBV7-8 CASSLEHYRGKETQYF
many TRBV13 CASSLNLGGIYEQYF
NA TRBV5-1 CASSPDGNSPLHF
many TRBV20-1 CSARDPRASYEQYF
many TRBV18 CASSPSSGSQETQYF
many TRBV6-5 CASSYTVAKNIQYF
many TRBV28 CASSFGDRGGTQYF
many TRBV20-1 CSARRGSFNQPQHF
NA TRBV13 CASSEAVLAKNIQYF
few TRBV4-1 CASSQGTGINEQFF
many TRBV10-2 CASRRQGRNTEAFF
NA TRBV11-2 CASRDGQGEDEQYF
NA TRBV29-1 CSIYTGTGTYEQYF
NA TRBV10-3 CASNYGGEYNEQFF
few TRBV29-1 CSVEEWGGGGTEAFF
many TRBV28 CASSERDEQFF
many TRBV18 CASSPLRAGGQDTQYF
many TRBV7-9 CASSLWTSGRYNEQFF
many TRBV19 CASSIETWTSGIAEQYF
few TRBV13 CASSSPLQGPEAFF
few TRBV28 CASSFFGGGQQRAFF
NA TRBV7-9 CASSLGLAGYNYGYTF
NA TRBV19 CASSIVMGNMNTEAVF
NA TRBV6-2/TRBV6-3 CASFRGQGHYNEQFF
many TRBV11-2 CASSSGQAYYNEQFF
many TRBV24-1 CATSSQGAQPQHF
many TRBV7-9 CASSFVRDATNYGYTF
NA TRBV29-1 CSVATGGSDQPQHF